This TCR beta chain appears in the sequencing data of a study of blood T cell repertoires in COVID-19. After removal of 5 bases from V and 6 bases from J, the junction contained 4 bases not matched to a gene. The CDR3 loop spans 15 amino acids. In germline, CDR1 is MDHEN, CDR2 SYDVKM. Assay: immunoSEQ multiplex PCR; the TCRdb copy retains only in-frame clones and omits some. The data contain 140,000 to 150,000 clones, roughly 87% of them singletons. No more than 2 weeks before study entry, exposed participants had met a case of COVID-19. The sequenced material came from PBMCs or T cells enriched from blood (not recorded which). The J gene is TRBJ2-7, the V gene TRBV28; TRBD2 agrees at 16 bases. This clonotype was sampled from a woman between 40 and 55 years old who had been exposed to COVID-19. The CDR3 DNA follows: TGTGCCAGCAGTCCGGGACTAGCGGGAGGGTTCGAGCAGTACTTC. Translation gives CASSPGLAGGFEQYF.